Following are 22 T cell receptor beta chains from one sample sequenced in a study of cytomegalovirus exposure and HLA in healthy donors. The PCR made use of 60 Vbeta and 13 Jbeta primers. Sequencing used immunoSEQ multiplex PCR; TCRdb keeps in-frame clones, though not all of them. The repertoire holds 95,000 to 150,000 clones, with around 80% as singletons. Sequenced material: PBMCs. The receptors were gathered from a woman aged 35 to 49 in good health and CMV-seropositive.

CDR3 loop: CASSPLAIIMNTEAFF. The DNA of the CDR3 is TGCGCCAGCAGCCCTCTGGCAATAATCATGAACACTGAAGCTTTCTTT. V and J are TRBV4-1 and TRBJ1-1, with no clear D. V lost 4 bases and J lost 0, with 15 bases in between. CDR3 length: 16 amino acids. Germline lookup yields CDR1 MGHRA and CDR2 YSYEKL.

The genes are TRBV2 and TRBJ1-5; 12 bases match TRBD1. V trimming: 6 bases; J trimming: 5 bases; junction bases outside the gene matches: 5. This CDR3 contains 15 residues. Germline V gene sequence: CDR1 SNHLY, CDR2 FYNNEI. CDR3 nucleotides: TGTGCCAGCAGAACCGGGACAGGGGGCGATCAGCCCCAGCATTTT. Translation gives CASRTGTGGDQPQHF.

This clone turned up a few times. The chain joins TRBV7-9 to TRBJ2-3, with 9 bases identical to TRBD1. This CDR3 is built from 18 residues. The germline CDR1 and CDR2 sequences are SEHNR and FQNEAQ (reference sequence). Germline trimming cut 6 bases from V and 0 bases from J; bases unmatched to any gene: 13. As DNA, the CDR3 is TGTGCCAGCAGGGTTTGGATGGACAGGGGAGGGAGCACAGATACGCAGTATTTT. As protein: CASRVWMDRGGSTDTQYF.

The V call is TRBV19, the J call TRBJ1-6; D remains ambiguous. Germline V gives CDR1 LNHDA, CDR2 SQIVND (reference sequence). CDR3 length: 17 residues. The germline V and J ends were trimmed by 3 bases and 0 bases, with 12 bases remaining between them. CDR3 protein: CASSMIHRRSYNSPLHF. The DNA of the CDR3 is TGTGCCAGTAGTATGATTCACAGACGCTCCTATAATTCACCCCTCCACTTT.

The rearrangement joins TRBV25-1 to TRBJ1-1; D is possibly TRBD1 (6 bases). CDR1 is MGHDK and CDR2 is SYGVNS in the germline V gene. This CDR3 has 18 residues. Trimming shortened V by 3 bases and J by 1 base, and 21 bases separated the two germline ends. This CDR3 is CASSERGRWGLGNTEAFF. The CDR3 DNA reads TGTGCCAGCAGTGAGCGGGGGAGGTGGGGGCTCGGGAACACTGAAGCTTTCTTT.

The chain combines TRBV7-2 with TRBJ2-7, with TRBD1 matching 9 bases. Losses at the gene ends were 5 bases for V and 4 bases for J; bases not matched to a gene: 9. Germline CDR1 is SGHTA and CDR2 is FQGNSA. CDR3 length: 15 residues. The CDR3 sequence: CASSLGQGITYEQYF. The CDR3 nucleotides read TGTGCCAGCAGCCTGGGACAGGGCATTACTTACGAGCAGTACTTC.

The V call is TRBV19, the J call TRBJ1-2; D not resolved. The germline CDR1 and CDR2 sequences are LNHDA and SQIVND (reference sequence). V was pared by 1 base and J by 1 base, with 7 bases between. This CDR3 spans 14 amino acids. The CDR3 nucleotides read TGTGCCAGTAGTATAGGAGCTTTTAACTATGGCTACACCTTC. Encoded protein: CASSIGAFNYGYTF.

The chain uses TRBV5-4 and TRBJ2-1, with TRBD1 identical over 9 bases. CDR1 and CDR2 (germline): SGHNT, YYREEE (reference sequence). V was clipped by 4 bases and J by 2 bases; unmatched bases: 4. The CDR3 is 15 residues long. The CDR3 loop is CASSPGTGPYNEQFF. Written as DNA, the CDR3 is TGTGCCAGCAGCCCCGGGACAGGGCCCTACAATGAGCAGTTCTTC. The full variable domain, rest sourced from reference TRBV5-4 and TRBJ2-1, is ETGVTQSPTHLIKTRGQQVTLRCSSQSGHNTVSWYQQALGQGPQFIFQYYREEENGRGNFPPRFSGLQFPNYSSELNVNALELDDSALYLCASSPGTGPYNEQFFGPGTRLTVL.

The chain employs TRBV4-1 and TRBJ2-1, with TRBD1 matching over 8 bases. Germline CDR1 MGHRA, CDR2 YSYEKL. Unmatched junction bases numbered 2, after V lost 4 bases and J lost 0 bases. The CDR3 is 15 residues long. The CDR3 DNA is TGCGCCAGCAGCCGAGACAGGGGCTCCTACAATGAGCAGTTCTTC. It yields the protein CASSRDRGSYNEQFF.

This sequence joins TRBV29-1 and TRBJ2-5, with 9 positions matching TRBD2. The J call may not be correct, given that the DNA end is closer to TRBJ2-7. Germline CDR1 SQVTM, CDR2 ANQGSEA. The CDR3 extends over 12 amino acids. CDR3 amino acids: CSVLREGFEQYF. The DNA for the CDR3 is TGCAGCGTTTTGCGGGAGGGGTTCGAGCAGTACTTC.

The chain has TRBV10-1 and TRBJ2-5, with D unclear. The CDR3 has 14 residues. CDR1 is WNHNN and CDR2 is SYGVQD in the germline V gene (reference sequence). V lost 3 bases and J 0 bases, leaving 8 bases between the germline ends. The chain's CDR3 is CASSDPSDQETQYF. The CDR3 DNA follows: TGCGCCAGCAGTGATCCCTCGGACCAAGAGACCCAGTACTTC.

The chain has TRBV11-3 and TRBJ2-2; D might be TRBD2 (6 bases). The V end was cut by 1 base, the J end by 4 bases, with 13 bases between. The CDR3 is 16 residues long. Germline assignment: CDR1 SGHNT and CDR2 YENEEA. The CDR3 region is CASSLVPGVGTGELFF. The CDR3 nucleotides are TGTGCCAGCAGCTTAGTACCGGGAGTCGGCACCGGGGAGCTGTTTTTT. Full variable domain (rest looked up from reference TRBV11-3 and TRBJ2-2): EAGVVQSPRYKIIEKKQPVAFWCNPISGHNTLYWYLQNLGQGPELLIRYENEEAVDDSQLPKDRFSAERLKGVDSTLKIQPAELGDSAVYLCASSLVPGVGTGELFFGEGSRLTVL.

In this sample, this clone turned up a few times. CDR3 DNA sequence: TGTGCCAGCAGTGAAAGTCAGTCTCAGAATTCACCCCTCCACTTT. This codes for CASSESQSQNSPLHF. This rearrangement joins TRBV6-1 to TRBJ1-6; D ambiguous. Germline lookup yields CDR1 MNHNS and CDR2 SASEGT. V was pared by 2 bases and J by 7 bases, with 12 bases between. The CDR3 is 15 amino acids.

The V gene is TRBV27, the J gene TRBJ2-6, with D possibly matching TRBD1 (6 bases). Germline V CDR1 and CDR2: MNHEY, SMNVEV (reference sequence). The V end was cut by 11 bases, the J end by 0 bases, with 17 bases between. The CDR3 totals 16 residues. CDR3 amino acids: CAVARQEVSGANVLTF. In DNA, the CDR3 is TGTGCCGTTGCTCGACAGGAGGTCTCTGGGGCCAACGTCCTGACTTTC.

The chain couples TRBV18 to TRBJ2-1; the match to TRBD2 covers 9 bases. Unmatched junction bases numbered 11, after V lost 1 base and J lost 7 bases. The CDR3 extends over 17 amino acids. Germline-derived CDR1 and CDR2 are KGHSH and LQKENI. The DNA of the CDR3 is TGTGCCAGCTCACCACTTAGCGGGGGTTTGGTTTGGAATGAGCAGTTCTTC. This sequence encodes CASSPLSGGLVWNEQFF.

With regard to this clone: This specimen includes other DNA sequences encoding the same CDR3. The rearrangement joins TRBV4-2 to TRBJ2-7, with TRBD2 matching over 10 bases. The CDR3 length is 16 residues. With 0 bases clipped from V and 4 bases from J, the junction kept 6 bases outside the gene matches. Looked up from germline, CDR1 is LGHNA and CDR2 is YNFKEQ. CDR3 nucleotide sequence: TGTGCCAGCAGCCAAGATCCGAGCGGGAGGGGGTACGAGCAGTACTTC. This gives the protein CASSQDPSGRGYEQYF.

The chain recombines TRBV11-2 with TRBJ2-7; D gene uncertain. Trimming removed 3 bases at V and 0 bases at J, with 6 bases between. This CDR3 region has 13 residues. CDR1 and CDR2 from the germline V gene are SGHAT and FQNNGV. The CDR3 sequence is CASSFGSSYEQYF. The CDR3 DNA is TGTGCCAGCAGCTTTGGCAGCTCCTACGAGCAGTACTTC.

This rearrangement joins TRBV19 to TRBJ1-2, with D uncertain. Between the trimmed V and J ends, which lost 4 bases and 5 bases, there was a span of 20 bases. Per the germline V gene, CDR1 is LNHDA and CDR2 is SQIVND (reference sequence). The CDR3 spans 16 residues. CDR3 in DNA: TGTGCCAGTAGTACCCCGTGGGAGGCGGGCGCATATGGCTACACCTTC. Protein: CASSTPWEAGAYGYTF.

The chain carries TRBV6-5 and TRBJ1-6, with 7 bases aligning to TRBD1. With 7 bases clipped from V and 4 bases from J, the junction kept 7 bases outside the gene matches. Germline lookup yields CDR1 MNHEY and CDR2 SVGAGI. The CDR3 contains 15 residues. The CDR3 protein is CASKGGPFYNSPLHF. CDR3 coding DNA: TGTGCCAGCAAAGGGGGCCCTTTTTATAATTCACCCCTCCACTTT.

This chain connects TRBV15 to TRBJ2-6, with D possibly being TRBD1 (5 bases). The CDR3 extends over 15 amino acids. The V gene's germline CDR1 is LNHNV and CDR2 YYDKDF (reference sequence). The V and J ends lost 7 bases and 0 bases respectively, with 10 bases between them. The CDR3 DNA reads TGTGCCACCACCACAGGTCTCTCTGGGGCCAACGTCCTGACTTTC. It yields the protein CATTTGLSGANVLTF.

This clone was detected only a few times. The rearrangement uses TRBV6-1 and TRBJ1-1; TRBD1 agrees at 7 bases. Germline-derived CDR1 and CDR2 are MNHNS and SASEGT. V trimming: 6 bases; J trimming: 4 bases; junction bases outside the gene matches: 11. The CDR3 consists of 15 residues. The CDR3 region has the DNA TGTGCCAGCAGCGCCTCAGACAGGGTAGCCACTGAAGCTTTCTTT. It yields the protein CASSASDRVATEAFF.

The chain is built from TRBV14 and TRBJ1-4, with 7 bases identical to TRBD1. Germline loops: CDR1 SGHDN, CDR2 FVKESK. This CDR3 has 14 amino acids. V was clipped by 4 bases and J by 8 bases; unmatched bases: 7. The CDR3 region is CASSLTGAREKLFF. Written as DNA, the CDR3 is TGTGCCAGCAGCCTAACAGGGGCGCGAGAAAAACTGTTTTTT.